This TCR beta chain was sequenced during a study of PD-1 blockade in mismatch repair-deficient tumors. Study-level results: After pembrolizumab, tumor-resident clones rose rapidly, then generally contracted before radiologic responses.

TCRdb's copy holds only in-frame clones and misses some; the assay was immunoSEQ multiplex PCR. The top ten clones hold roughly 3.5% of a sample with some 50,000 clones, under 85% of them seen once. With respect to this clone: The antigen is undetermined.

The CDR3 covers 15 residues. Germline V gene lookup returns CDR1 SGDLS and CDR2 YYNGEE. V shed 0 bases, J shed 1 base, and the junction held 2 bases outside the gene matches. Here the sequenced sample was PBMCs, taken before pembrolizumab treatment. This clonotype originated in an adult with mismatch repair-deficient cancer. The rearrangement uses TRBV9 and TRBJ2-7, with 9 bases identical to TRBD1. Here the CDR3 DNA reads TGTGCCAGCAGCGTAGATGGACAGGGGTCCTACGAGCAGTACTTC. Translation gives CASSVDGQGSYEQYF.